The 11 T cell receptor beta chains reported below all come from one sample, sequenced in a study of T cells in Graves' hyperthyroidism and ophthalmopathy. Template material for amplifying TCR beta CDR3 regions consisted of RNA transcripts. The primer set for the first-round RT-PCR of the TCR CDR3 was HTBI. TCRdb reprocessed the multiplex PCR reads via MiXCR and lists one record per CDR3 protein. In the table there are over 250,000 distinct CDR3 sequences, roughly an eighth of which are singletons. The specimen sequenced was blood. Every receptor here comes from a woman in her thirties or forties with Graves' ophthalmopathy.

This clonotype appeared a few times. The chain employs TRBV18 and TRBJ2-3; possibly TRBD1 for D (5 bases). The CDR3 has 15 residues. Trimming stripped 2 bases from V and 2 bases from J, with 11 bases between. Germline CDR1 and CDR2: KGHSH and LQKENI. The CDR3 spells CASSPLQEFTDTQYF. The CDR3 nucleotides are TGTGCCAGCTCACCATTACAGGAGTTCACAGATACGCAGTATTTT.

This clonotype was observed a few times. Here the CDR3 DNA reads TGCAGTGCTCAAGTAGCGGGAGGTACCGGGGAGCTGTTTTTT. This codes for CSAQVAGGTGELFF. The chain carries TRBV20-1 and TRBJ2-2; 10 nucleotides agree with TRBD2. The germline V gene has CDR1 DFQATT and CDR2 SNEGSKA (reference sequence). The CDR3 totals 14 residues. J gave up 5 bases and V 5 bases, and 5 bases lay outside the gene matches.

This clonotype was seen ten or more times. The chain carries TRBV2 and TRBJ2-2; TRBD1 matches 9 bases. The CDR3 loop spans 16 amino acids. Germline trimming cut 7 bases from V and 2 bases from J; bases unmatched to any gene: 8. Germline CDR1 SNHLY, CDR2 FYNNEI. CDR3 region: CASTEQGATNTGELFF. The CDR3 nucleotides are TGTGCCAGCACAGAACAGGGGGCAACAAACACCGGGGAGCTGTTTTTT.

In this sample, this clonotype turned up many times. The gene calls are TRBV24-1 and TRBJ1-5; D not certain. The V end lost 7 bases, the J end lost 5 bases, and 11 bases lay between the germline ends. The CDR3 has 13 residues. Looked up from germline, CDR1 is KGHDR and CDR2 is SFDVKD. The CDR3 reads CATRGGLDQPQHF. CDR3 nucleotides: TGTGCCACCAGGGGCGGTCTGGATCAGCCCCAGCATTTT.

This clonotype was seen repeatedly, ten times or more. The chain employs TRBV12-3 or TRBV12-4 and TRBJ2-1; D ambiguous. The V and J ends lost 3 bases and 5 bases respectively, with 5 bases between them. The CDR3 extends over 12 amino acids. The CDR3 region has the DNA TGTGCCAGCAGTTTCAGTGACAATGAGCAGTTCTTC. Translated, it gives CASSFSDNEQFF.

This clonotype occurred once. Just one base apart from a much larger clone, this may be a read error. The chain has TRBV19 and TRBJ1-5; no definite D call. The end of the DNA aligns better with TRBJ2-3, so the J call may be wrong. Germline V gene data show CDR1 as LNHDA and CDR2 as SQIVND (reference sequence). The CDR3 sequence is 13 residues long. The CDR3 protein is CASSIESNQPQYF. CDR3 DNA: TGTGCCAGTAGTATAGAAAGCAATCAGCCCCAGTATTTT.

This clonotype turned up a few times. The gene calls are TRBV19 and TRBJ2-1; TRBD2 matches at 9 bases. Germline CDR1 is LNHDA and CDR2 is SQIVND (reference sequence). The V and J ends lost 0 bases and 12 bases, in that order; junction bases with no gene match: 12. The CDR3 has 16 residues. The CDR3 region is CASSIEGGRALRVQFF. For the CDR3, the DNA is TGTGCCAGTAGTATAGAAGGCGGGAGGGCCCTCAGGGTGCAGTTCTTC.

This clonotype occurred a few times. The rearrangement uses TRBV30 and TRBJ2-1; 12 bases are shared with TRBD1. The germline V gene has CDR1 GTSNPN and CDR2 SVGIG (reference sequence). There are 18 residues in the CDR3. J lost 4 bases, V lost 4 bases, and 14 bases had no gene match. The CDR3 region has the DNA TGTGCCTGGACCCGGGACAGGGGGCTCGCGGGGGGTTACAATGAGCAGTTCTTC. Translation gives CAWTRDRGLAGGYNEQFF.

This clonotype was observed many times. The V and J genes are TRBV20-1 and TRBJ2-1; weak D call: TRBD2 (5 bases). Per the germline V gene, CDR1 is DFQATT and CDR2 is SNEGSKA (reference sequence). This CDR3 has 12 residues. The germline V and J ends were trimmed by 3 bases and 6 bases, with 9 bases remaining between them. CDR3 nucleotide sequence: TGCAGTGCTAGTCGAGGGTTCAATGAGCAGTTCTTC. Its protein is CSASRGFNEQFF.

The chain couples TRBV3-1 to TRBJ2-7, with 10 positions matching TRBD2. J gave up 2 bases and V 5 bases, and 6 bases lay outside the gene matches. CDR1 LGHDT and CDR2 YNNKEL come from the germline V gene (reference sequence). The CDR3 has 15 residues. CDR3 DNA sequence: TGTGCCAGCAGCATCACTAGCGGGGATACCTACGAGCAGTACTTC. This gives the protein CASSITSGDTYEQYF.

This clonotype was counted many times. The CDR3 region has the DNA TGCAGTGCTAGAGGGGGGACAGGCAGGGAAAACATTCAGTACTTC. Its translation is CSARGGTGRENIQYF. V usage is TRBV20-1 and J usage is TRBJ2-4; TRBD1 aligns across 8 bases. Germline V CDR1 and CDR2: DFQATT, SNEGSKA (reference sequence). V trimming: 1 base; J trimming: 5 bases; junction bases outside the gene matches: 7. The CDR3 has 15 amino acids.